The clone carrying this T cell receptor (beta chain) was seen more than once but under ten times. No antigen is known for it. Incorporated into the TCR beta cDNA libraries were unique molecular identifiers, which served to reduce PCR and sequencing biases. TCRdb ran MiXCR on the PCR reads and lists one entry per CDR3 protein. The table records a few hundred thousand distinct CDR3 sequences, about a third of them present only once. These data originate in a study of post-analysis software for immune sequencing data. Study-level points and caveats: Controls showed lower frequencies than patients for several TRBV segments, and TRBV5-6, TRBV5-1 and TRBV20-1 were among these.

V shed 11 bases and J shed 5 bases, with 15 bases lying between them. CDR3 length: 12 amino acids. This chain links TRBV12-3 or TRBV12-4 with TRBJ1-1, with TRBD1 as a possible D gene (5 bases). This receptor was identified in a girl aged 5-17 years with multiple sclerosis. What was sequenced was blood. This CDR3 is CADRGFGTEAFF. DNA for the CDR3: TGTGCCGACCGGGGCTTTGGGACTGAAGCTTTCTTT.